These 14 T cell receptor beta chains were sequenced from one sample in a study of human T cells and chemical hapten exposure. This sample's time point: patch test 2, 6 weeks after DPC sensitization. This sample's treatment: therapeutic diphenylcyclopropenone sensitization with weekly scalp DPC. Via MiXCR, TCRdb re-called the RACE reads, giving one row per CDR3 protein. The table lists approximately 110,000 distinct CDR3 sequences, roughly 9% of them singletons. The material was whole blood, obtained in connection with sensitization to the hapten diphenylcyclopropenone (DPC). All receptors derive from a woman aged 40 to 55 with alopecia areata. Some clones in this sample may be carry-over from other donors' samples.

This clonotype was counted at least ten times. The V and J genes are TRBV28 and TRBJ2-7, with unresolved D. V shed 3 bases and J shed 0 bases, with 9 bases lying between them. Germline V lookup: CDR1 MDHEN, CDR2 SYDVKM. The CDR3 is made up of 14 amino acids. CDR3 protein: CASSFSRSSYEQYF. Written as DNA, the CDR3 is TGTGCCAGCAGTTTCAGCCGTAGCTCCTACGAGCAGTACTTC. Full variable domain (rest looked up from reference TRBV28 and TRBJ2-7): DVKVTQSSRYLVKRTGEKVFLECVQDMDHENMFWYRQDPGLGLRLIYFSYDVKMKEKGDIPEGYSVSREKKERFSLILESASTNQTSMYLCASSFSRSSYEQYFGPGTRLTVT.

The rearrangement uses TRBV13 and TRBJ2-6; possible D gene TRBD2, 5 bases. The CDR3 covers 16 residues. Germline CDR1 and CDR2: PRHDT and FYEKMQ (reference sequence). The V gene lost 8 bases and the J gene lost 0 bases, with 14 bases spanning the gap. The CDR3 bases are TGTGCCAGCGTGCGAGAGGGAGCCTCTGGGGCCAACGTCCTGACTTTC. Translated, it gives CASVREGASGANVLTF.

The genes are TRBV28 and TRBJ2-3; perhaps TRBD2 as D (5 bases). Germline values: CDR1 MDHEN, CDR2 SYDVKM. This CDR3 has 16 residues. V was pared by 6 bases and J by 6 bases, with 22 bases between. CDR3 amino acids: CASSNLSGSYRDTQYF. The CDR3 coding sequence is TGTGCCAGCAGCAATCTAAGCGGTTCCTACCGGGATACGCAGTATTTT.

This clonotype has only a few counts. The CDR3: CASSGLGSYNEQFF. The CDR3 nucleotides are TGTGCCAGCAGCGGACTAGGTTCCTACAATGAGCAGTTCTTC. The chain carries TRBV6-6 and TRBJ2-1, with 7 bases aligning to TRBD2. V trimming: 6 bases; J trimming: 1 base; junction bases outside the gene matches: 3. CDR1 is MNHNY and CDR2 is SVGAGI in the germline V gene (reference sequence). This CDR3 region has 14 residues.

The chain employs TRBV27 and TRBJ1-5; tentatively, D is TRBD1 (6 bases). V lost 6 bases and J 7 bases, leaving 13 bases between the germline ends. CDR3 size: 13 residues. Germline V CDR1 and CDR2: MNHEY, SMNVEV (reference sequence). The DNA for the CDR3 is TGTGCCAGCAGCCCAGGGGCTTGGCAGCCCCAGCATTTT. Translated, it gives CASSPGAWQPQHF.

The sample holds a few counts of this clonotype. The V call is TRBV2, the J call TRBJ1-1, with D possibly being TRBD1 (5 bases). Trimming pared 3 bases from V and 1 base from J, leaving 15 bases between. Germline loops: CDR1 SNHLY, CDR2 FYNNEI. The length of the CDR3 is 16 residues. DNA for the CDR3: TGTGCCAGCAGTGACACGCAGGGTGGGGGGAACACTGAAGCTTTCTTT. Translating gives CASSDTQGGGNTEAFF.

Ten or more counts support this clonotype. This chain connects TRBV29-1 to TRBJ2-5; 12 bases map to TRBD2. This CDR3 comprises 14 residues. The V gene end was trimmed by 4 bases and the J gene end by 4 bases; junction bases not matched to a gene: 4. Looked up from germline, CDR1 is SQVTM and CDR2 is ANQGSEA. The DNA for the CDR3 is TGCAGCGTTGCACTAGCGGGGGGCACAGAGACCCAGTACTTC. Amino acid sequence: CSVALAGGTETQYF. The whole variable domain, remainder taken from reference TRBV29-1 and TRBJ2-5, is SAVISQKPSRDICQRGTSLTIQCQVDSQVTMMFWYRQQPGQSLTLIATANQGSEATYESGFVIDKFPISRPNLTFSTLTVSNMSPEDSSIYLCSVALAGGTETQYFGPGTRLLVL.

This clonotype was seen a handful of times. The V call is TRBV20-1, the J call TRBJ2-7; 7 bases align to TRBD2. Unmatched junction bases numbered 4, after V lost 5 bases and J lost 0 bases. Germline-derived CDR1 and CDR2 are DFQATT and SNEGSKA (reference sequence). The CDR3 is 13 residues long. The CDR3 coding sequence is TGCAGTGCTGAGCGGGATCGCTCCTACGAGCAGTACTTC. This encodes CSAERDRSYEQYF.

This clonotype was seen a handful of times. The gene calls are TRBV18 and TRBJ1-5; D is undetermined. This CDR3 region has 15 residues. The germline V gene encodes CDR1 KGHSH and CDR2 LQKENI. Trimming pared 3 bases from V and 3 bases from J, leaving 12 bases between. The CDR3 loop reads CASSPGGGVNQPQHF. The CDR3 nucleotides are TGTGCCAGCTCACCGGGAGGAGGAGTCAATCAGCCCCAGCATTTT.

This clonotype was counted a few times. The chain has TRBV5-1 and TRBJ1-1; the D is unclear. The CDR3 is made up of 13 amino acids. Trimming removed 2 bases from V and 4 bases from J, with 9 bases in between. Per the germline V gene, CDR1 is SGHRS and CDR2 is YFSETQ. The CDR3 sequence: CASSFFYGTEAFF. The CDR3 nucleotides read TGCGCCAGCAGCTTTTTTTACGGCACTGAAGCTTTCTTT.

At least ten counts were recorded for this clonotype. The rearrangement joins TRBV14 to TRBJ1-1, with D possibly matching TRBD1 (5 bases). V lost 9 bases, J lost 4 bases, and 18 bases lay in between. Germline V gene sequence: CDR1 SGHDN, CDR2 FVKESK. The CDR3 consists of 14 residues. The CDR3: CARTVHRNGTEAFF. The CDR3 bases are TGTGCCAGGACAGTTCACCGAAACGGCACTGAAGCTTTCTTT.

This clonotype was seen more than once but under ten times. V usage is TRBV7-2 and J usage is TRBJ2-3, with 8 bases fitting TRBD1. Germline-derived CDR1 and CDR2 are SGHTA and FQGNSA. Germline trimming cut 1 base from V and 3 bases from J; bases unmatched to any gene: 3. CDR3 size: 15 residues. CDR3 nucleotides: TGTGCCAGCAGCTTAGGGACAGGGATGACAGATACGCAGTATTTT. Translating it yields CASSLGTGMTDTQYF.

This clonotype showed up just a few times. V usage is TRBV15 and J usage is TRBJ1-1; D ambiguous. The length of the CDR3 is 13 residues. V gave up 0 bases and J gave up 7 bases, with 9 bases separating them. CDR1 and CDR2 from the germline V gene are LNHNV and YYDKDF (reference sequence). The CDR3 coding sequence is TGTGCCACCAGCAGAGATGGAGCGGGTGAAGCTTTCTTT. This translates into CATSRDGAGEAFF.

This clonotype was found many times. The chain couples TRBV7-2 to TRBJ1-1; D might be TRBD1 (5 bases). Germline-derived CDR1 and CDR2 are SGHTA and FQGNSA. The germline V and J ends were trimmed by 2 bases and 1 base, with 8 bases remaining between them. The length of the CDR3 is 14 residues. CDR3 residues: CASSLRDWNTEAFF. The CDR3 DNA is TGTGCCAGCAGCTTAAGGGACTGGAACACTGAAGCTTTCTTT.